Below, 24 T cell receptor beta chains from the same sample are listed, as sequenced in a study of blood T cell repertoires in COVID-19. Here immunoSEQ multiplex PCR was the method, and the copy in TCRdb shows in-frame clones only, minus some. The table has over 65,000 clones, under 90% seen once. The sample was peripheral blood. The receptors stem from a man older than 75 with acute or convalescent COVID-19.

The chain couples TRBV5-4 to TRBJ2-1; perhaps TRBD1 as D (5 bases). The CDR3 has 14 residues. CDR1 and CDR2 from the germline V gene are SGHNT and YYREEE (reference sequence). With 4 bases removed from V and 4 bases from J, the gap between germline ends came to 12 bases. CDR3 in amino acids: CASSEPKGYNEQFF. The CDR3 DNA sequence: TGTGCCAGCAGCGAACCAAAGGGGTACAATGAGCAGTTCTTC.

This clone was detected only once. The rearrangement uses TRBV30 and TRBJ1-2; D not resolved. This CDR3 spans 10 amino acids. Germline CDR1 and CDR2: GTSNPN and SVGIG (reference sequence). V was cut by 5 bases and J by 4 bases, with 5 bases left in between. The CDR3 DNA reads TGTGCCTGGGACGGCTATGGCTACACCTTC. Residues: CAWDGYGYTF.

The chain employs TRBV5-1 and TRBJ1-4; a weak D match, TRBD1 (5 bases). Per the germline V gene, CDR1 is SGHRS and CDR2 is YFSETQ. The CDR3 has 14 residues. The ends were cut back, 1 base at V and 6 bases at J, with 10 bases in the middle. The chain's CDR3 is CASSLRSGYEKLFF. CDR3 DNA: TGCGCCAGCAGCTTGAGATCAGGGTATGAAAAACTGTTTTTT.

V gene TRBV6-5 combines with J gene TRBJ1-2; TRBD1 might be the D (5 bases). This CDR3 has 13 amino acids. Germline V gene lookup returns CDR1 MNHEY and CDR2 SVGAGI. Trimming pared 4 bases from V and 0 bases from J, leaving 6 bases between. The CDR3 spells CASSFRANYGYTF. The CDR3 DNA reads TGTGCCAGCAGTTTCAGGGCTAACTATGGCTACACCTTC.

The CDR3 DNA follows: TGTGCCAGCAAGTTGGGTGACAGTCAGTACTTC. It encodes CASKLGDSQYF. The V and J genes are TRBV2 and TRBJ2-7; D might be TRBD1 (5 bases). V lost 7 bases to trimming and J lost 10 bases, with 14 bases between them. This CDR3 is built from 11 residues. Germline V gene data show CDR1 as SNHLY and CDR2 as FYNNEI. The entire variable domain, with the rest obtained from reference TRBV2 and TRBJ2-7, is as follows: EPEVTQTPSHQVTQMGQEVILRCVPISNHLYFYWYRQILGQKVEFLVSFYNNEISEKSEIFDDQFSVERPDGSNFTLKIRSTKLEDSAMYFCASKLGDSQYFGPGTRLTVT.

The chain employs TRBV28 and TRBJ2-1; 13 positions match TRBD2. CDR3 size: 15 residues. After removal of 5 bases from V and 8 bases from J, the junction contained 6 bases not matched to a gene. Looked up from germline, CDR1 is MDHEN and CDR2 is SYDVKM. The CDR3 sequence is CASSPWTSGSYEQFF. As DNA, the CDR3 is TGTGCCAGCAGTCCATGGACTAGCGGGAGCTATGAGCAGTTCTTC.

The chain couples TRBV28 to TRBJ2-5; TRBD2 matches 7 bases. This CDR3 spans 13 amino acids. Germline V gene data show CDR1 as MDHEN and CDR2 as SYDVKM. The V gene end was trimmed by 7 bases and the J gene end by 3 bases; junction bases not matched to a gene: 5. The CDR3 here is CASIGSGEETQYF. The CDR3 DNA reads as TGTGCCAGCATCGGGAGCGGGGAAGAGACCCAGTACTTC.

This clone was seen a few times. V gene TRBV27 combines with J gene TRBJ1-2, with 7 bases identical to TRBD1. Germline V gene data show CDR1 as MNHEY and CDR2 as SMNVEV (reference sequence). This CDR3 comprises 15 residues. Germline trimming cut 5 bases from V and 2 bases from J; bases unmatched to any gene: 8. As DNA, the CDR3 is TGTGCCAGCAGTAGGCAGGGGGATATGAACTATGGCTACACCTTC. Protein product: CASSRQGDMNYGYTF.

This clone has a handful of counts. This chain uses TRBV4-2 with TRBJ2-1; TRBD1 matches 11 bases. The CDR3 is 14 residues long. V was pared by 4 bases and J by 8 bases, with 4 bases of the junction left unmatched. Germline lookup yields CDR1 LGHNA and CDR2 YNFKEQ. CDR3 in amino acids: CASSPWGQGDEQFF. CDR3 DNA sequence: TGTGCCAGCAGCCCATGGGGACAGGGGGATGAGCAGTTCTTC.

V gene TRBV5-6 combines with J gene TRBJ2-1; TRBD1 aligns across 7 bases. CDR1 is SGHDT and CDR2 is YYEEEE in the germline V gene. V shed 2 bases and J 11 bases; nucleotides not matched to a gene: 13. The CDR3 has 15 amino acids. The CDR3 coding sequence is TGTGCCAGCAGCTTAGGGACAGCAGGAAGGGTTAAGCAGTTCTTC. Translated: CASSLGTAGRVKQFF. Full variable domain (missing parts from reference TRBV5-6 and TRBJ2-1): DAGVTQSPTHLIKTRGQQVTLRCSPKSGHDTVSWYQQALGQGPQFIFQYYEEEERQRGNFPDRFSGHQFPNYSSELNVNALLLGDSALYLCASSLGTAGRVKQFFGPGTRLTVL.

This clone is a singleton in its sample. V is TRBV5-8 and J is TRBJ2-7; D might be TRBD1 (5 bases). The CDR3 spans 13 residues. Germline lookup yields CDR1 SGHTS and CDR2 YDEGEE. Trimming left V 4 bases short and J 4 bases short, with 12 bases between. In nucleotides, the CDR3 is TGTGCCAGCAGCCTGCAGGGTTTTTACGAGCAGTACTTC. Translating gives CASSLQGFYEQYF.

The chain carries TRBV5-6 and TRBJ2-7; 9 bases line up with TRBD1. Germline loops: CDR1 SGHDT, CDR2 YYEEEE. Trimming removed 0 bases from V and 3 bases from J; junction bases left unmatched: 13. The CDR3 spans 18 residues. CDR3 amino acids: CASSLDGVGQGTFYEQYF. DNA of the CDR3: TGTGCCAGCAGCTTGGATGGGGTGGGACAGGGAACTTTCTACGAGCAGTACTTC.

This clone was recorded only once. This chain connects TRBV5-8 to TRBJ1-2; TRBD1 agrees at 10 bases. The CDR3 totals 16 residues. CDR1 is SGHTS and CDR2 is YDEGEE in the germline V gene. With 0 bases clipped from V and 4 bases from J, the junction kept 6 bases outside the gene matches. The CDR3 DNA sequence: TGTGCCAGCAGCTTGGCCGTTGGACAGGGGGGCTATGGCTACACCTTC. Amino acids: CASSLAVGQGGYGYTF.

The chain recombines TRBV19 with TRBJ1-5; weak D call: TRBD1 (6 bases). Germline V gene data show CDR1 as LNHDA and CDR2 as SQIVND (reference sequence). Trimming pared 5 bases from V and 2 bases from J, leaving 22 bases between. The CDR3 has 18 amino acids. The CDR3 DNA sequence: TGTGCCAGTAGTCCACGTTCCACAGGGTATGGGGGCAATCAGCCCCAGCATTTT. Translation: CASSPRSTGYGGNQPQHF.

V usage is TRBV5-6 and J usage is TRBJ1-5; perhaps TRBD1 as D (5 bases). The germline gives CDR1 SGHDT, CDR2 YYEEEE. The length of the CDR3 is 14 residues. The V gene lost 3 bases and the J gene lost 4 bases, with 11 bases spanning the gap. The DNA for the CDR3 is TGTGCCAGCAGCTCAGGGTTGGGTAATCAGCCCCAGCATTTT. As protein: CASSSGLGNQPQHF.

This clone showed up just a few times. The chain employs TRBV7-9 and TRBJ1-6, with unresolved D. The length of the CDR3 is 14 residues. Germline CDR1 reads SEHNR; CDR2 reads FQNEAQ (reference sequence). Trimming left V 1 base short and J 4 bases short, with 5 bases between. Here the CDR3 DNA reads TGTGCCAGCAGCTTAGATGTATATAATTCACCCCTCCACTTT. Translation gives CASSLDVYNSPLHF.

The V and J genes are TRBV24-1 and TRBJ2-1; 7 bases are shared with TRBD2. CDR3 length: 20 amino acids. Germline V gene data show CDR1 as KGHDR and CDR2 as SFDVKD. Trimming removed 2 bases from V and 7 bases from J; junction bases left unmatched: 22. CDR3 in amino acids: CATSDSRGLADAGEWNEQFF. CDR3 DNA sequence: TGTGCCACCAGTGATTCGCGTGGGCTAGCCGATGCGGGGGAGTGGAATGAGCAGTTCTTC.

CDR3 region: CASRSGQYNQPQHF. The DNA for the CDR3 is TGTGCCAGCAGGTCGGGACAGTATAATCAGCCCCAGCATTTT. V usage is TRBV6-5 and J usage is TRBJ1-5; 7 bases are shared with TRBD1. The germline V gene encodes CDR1 MNHEY and CDR2 SVGAGI. The CDR3 sequence is 14 residues long. With V trimmed by 6 bases and J by 4 bases, 6 bases remained unmatched.

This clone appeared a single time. CDR3 sequence reads: CASSPGLAGLYEQYF. CDR3 coding DNA: TGCGCCAGCAGTCCGGGACTAGCGGGACTCTACGAGCAGTACTTC. The chain uses TRBV4-1 and TRBJ2-7; 13 positions agree with TRBD2. This CDR3 contains 15 residues. Germline loops: CDR1 MGHRA, CDR2 YSYEKL. The J segment lost 3 bases and the V segment lost 6 bases, leaving 5 bases of the junction unmatched.

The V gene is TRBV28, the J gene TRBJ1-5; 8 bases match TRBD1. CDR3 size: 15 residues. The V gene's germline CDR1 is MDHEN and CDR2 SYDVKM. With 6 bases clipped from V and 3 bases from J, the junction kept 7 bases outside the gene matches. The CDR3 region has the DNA TGTGCCAGCAGAAAGACAGGGGAGGACAATCAGCCCCAGCATTTT. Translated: CASRKTGEDNQPQHF.

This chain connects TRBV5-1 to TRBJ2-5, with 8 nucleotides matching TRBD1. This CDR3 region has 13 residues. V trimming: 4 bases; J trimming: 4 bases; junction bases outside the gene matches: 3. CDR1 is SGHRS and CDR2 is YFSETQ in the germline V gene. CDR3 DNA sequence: TGCGCCAGCAGCCGACAGGGGCTAGAGACCCAGTACTTC. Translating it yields CASSRQGLETQYF.

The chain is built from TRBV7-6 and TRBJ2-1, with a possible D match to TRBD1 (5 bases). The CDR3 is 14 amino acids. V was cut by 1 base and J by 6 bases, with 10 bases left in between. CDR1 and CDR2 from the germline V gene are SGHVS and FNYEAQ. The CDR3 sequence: CASSLGQTPNEQFF. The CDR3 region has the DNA TGTGCCAGCAGCTTAGGACAGACTCCCAATGAGCAGTTCTTC. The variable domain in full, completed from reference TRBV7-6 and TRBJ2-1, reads GAGVSQSPRYKVTKRGQDVALRCDPISGHVSLYWYRQALGQGPEFLTYFNYEAQQDKSGLPNDRFSAERPEGSISTLTIQRTEQRDSAMYRCASSLGQTPNEQFFGPGTRLTVL.

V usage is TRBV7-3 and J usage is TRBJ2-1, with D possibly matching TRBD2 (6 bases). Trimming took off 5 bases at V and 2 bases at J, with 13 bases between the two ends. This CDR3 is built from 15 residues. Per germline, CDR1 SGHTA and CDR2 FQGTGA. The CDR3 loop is CASSHNSGTYNEQFF. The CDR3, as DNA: TGTGCCAGCAGCCACAATAGCGGAACCTACAATGAGCAGTTCTTC.

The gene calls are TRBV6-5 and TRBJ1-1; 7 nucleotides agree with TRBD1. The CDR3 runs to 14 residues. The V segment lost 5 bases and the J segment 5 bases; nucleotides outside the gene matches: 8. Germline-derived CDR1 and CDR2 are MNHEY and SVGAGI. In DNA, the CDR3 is TGTGCCAGCAGTCTATCGACAGGGCTGACTGAAGCTTTCTTT. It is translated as CASSLSTGLTEAFF.